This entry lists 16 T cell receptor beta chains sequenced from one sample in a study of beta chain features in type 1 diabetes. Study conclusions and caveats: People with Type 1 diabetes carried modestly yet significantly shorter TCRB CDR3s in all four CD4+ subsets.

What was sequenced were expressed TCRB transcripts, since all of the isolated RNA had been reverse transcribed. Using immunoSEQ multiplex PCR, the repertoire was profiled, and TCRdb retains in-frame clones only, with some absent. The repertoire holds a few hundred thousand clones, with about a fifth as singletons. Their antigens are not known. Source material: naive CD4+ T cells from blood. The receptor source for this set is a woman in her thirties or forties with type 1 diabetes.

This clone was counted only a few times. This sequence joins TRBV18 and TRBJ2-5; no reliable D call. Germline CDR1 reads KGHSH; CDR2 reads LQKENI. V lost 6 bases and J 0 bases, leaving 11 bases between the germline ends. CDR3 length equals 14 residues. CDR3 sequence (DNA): TGTGCCAGCTCCACCATGGCGGACCAAGAGACCCAGTACTTC. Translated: CASSTMADQETQYF.

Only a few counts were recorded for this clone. The DNA for the CDR3 is TGTGCCAGCAGACCCTCCAGGGGGCTTGGAGAAAAACTGTTTTTT. This codes for CASRPSRGLGEKLFF. J is TRBJ1-4 and V is TRBV28, with 8 bases that match TRBD1. CDR3 size: 15 residues. V gave up 6 bases and J gave up 8 bases; unmatched junction bases: 11. The germline gives CDR1 MDHEN, CDR2 SYDVKM. The full variable domain, completed using reference TRBV28 and TRBJ1-4, is DVKVTQSSRYLVKRTGEKVFLECVQDMDHENMFWYRQDPGLGLRLIYFSYDVKMKEKGDIPEGYSVSREKKERFSLILESASTNQTSMYLCASRPSRGLGEKLFFGSGTQLSVL.

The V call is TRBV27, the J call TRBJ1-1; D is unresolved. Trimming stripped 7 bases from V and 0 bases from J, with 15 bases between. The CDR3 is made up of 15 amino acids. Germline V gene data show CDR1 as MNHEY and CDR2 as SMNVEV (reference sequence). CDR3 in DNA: TGTGCCAGCATCCCGATGGCCTCCATGAACACTGAAGCTTTCTTT. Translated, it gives CASIPMASMNTEAFF.

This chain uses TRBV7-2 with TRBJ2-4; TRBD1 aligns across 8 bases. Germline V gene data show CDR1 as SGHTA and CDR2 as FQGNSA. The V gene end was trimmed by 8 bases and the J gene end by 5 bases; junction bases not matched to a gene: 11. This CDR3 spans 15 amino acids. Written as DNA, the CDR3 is TGTGCCAGCGCCTTAGCAGGGGGCGGACAAAACATTCAGTACTTC. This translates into CASALAGGGQNIQYF.

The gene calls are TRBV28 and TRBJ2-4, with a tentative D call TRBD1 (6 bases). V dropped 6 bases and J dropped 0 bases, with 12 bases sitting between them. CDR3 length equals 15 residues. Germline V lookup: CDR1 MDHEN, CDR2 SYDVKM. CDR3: CASSPNRVAKNIQYF. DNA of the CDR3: TGTGCCAGCAGCCCTAACAGGGTAGCCAAAAACATTCAGTACTTC. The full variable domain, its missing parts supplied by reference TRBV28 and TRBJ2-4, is DVKVTQSSRYLVKRTGEKVFLECVQDMDHENMFWYRQDPGLGLRLIYFSYDVKMKEKGDIPEGYSVSREKKERFSLILESASTNQTSMYLCASSPNRVAKNIQYFGAGTRLSVL.

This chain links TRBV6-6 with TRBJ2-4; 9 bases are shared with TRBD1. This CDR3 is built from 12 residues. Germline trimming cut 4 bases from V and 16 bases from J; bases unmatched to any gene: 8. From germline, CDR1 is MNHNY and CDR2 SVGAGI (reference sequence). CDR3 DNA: TGTGCCAGCAGTTCCGGGACAGGGACCCGTTACTTC. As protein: CASSSGTGTRYF.

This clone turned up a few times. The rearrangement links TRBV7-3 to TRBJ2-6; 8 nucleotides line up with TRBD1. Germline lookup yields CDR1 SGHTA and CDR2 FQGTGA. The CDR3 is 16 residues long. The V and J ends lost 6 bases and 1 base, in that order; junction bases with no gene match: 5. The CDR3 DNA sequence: TGTGCCAGCAGTTCGGACAGGGATTCTGGGGCCAACGTCCTGACTTTC. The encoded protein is CASSSDRDSGANVLTF.

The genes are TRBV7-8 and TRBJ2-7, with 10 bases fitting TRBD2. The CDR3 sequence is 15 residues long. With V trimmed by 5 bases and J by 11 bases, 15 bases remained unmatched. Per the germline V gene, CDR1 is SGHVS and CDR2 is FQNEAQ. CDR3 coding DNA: TGTGCCAGCAGCCCAGCGGGGGGGTGGAGAGGGGAAGAGTACTTC. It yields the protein CASSPAGGWRGEEYF.

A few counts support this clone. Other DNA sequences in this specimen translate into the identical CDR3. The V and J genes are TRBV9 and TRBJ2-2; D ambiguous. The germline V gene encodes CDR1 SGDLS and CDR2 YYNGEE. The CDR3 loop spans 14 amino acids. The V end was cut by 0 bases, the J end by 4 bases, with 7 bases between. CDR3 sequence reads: CASSVGSGTGELFF. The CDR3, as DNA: TGTGCCAGCAGCGTAGGGAGTGGCACCGGGGAGCTGTTTTTT.

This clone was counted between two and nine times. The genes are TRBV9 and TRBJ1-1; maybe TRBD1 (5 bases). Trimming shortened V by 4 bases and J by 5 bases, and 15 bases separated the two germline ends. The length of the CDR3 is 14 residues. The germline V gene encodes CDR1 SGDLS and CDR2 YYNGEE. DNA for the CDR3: TGTGCCAGCAGCCCCCCGCCGGGGGGGACTGAAGCTTTCTTT. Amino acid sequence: CASSPPPGGTEAFF.

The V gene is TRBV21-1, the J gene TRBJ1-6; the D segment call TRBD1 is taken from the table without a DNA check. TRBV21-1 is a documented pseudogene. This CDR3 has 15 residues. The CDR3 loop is CASSARDRGWSPLHF. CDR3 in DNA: TGTGCCAGCAGCGCCCGGGACAGGGGATGGTCACCCCTCCACTTT.

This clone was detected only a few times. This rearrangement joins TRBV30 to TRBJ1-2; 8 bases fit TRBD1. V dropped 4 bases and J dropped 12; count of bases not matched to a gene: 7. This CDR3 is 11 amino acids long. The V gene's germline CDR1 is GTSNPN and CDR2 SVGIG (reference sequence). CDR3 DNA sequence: TGTGCCTGGAAGGACAGGGCAGGCCACACCTTC. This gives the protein CAWKDRAGHTF.

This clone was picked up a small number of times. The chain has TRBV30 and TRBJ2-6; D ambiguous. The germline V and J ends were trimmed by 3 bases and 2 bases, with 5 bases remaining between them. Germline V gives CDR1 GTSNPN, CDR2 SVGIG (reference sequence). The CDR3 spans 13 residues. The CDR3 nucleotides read TGTGCCTGGAGGTTCACTGGGGCCAACGTCCTGACTTTC. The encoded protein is CAWRFTGANVLTF.

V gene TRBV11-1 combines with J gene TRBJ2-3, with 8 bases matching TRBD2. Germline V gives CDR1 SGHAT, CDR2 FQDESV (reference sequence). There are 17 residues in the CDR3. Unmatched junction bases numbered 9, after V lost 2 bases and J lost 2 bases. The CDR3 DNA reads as TGTGCCAGCAGCTTAATTTCCAGCGGGAGTTTCACAGATACGCAGTATTTT. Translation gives CASSLISSGSFTDTQYF. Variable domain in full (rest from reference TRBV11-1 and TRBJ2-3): EAEVAQSPRYKITEKSQAVAFWCDPISGHATLYWYRQILGQGPELLVQFQDESVVDDSQLPKDRFSAERLKGVDSTLKIQPAELGDSAMYLCASSLISSGSFTDTQYFGPGTRLTVL.

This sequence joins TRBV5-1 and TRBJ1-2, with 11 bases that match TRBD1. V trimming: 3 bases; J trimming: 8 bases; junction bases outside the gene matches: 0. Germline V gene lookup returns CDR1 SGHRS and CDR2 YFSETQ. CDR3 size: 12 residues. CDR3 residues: CASSWTGGGYTF. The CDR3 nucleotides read TGCGCCAGCAGCTGGACAGGGGGCGGCTACACCTTC.

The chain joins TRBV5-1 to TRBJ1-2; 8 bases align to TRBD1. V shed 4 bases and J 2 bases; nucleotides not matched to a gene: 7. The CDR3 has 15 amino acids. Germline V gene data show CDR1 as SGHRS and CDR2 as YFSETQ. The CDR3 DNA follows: TGCGCCAGCAGCCTGACAGGGGAGGGGAACTATGGCTACACCTTC. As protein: CASSLTGEGNYGYTF.